This T cell receptor (beta chain) was observed in a study of cytomegalovirus exposure and HLA in healthy donors. At collection, donors were nominally healthy, but unrecorded immune exposures were probable. Researchers ran the PCR with 60 Vbeta and 13 Jbeta primers. Libraries were prepared by immunoSEQ multiplex PCR; TCRdb keeps only in-frame clonotypes and omits some of them. The profile shows roughly 69,000 clones, more than 75% of them singletons. A note on this clone: Its antigen is undetermined.

Trimming cost V 5 bases and J 10 bases; bases outside gene matches: 8. The CDR3 length is 13 residues. In germline, CDR1 is MGHRA, CDR2 YSYEKL. Study-level findings and limits: Rarity marked most TCR sequences, yet some public TCRs occurred in many donors. TCR beta V- and J-gene trimming, according to a later analysis, was linked to a missense DCLRE1C variant.

The specimen was PBMCs. The clonotype was recovered from a man aged 18 to 30 in good health and CMV-seronegative. The genes are TRBV4-1 and TRBJ2-1; 7 nucleotides align to TRBD2. In nucleotides, the CDR3 is TGCGCCAGCAGCTCCGGGGATAGCGGGGAGCAGTTCTTC. Translated: CASSSGDSGEQFF.